Presented here are 15 T cell receptor beta chains from one specimen sequenced in a study of technical replicates of blood from a handful of donors. The repertoire was sequenced with immunoSEQ multiplex PCR; TCRdb's copy has only in-frame clones and lacks some. This table has around 64,000 clones, around 93% appearing once. Sequencing used PBMCs. All receptors derive from a human donor in good health. Some clones in this sample may be carry-over from other donors' samples.

The rearrangement uses TRBV18 and TRBJ2-5; 10 bases are a match to TRBD2. The germline CDR1 and CDR2 sequences are KGHSH and LQKENI. There are 16 residues in the CDR3. After removal of 2 bases from V and 11 bases from J, the junction contained 14 bases not matched to a gene. For the CDR3, the DNA is TGTGCCAGCTCACCATCCCGGGGAGAACTAGCGGGGATTCAGTACTTC. It is translated as CASSPSRGELAGIQYF. Filled out from reference TRBV18 and TRBJ2-5, the complete variable domain reads NAGVMQNPRHLVRRRGQEARLRCSPMKGHSHVYWYRQLPEEGLKFMVYLQKENIIDESGMPKERFSAEFPKEGPSILRIQQVVRGDSAAYFCASSPSRGELAGIQYFGPGTRLLVL.

In nucleotides, the CDR3 is TGTGCCAGCAGCTTAGTAGTGGAAGAGACCCAGTACTTC. Encoded protein: CASSLVVEETQYF. V is TRBV7-8 and J is TRBJ2-5; D is uncertain. The CDR3 spans 13 residues. The ends were cut back, 1 base at V and 3 bases at J, with 6 bases in the middle. Germline-derived CDR1 and CDR2 are SGHVS and FQNEAQ.

This chain joins TRBV27 and TRBJ2-2; no reliable D call. Germline loops: CDR1 MNHEY, CDR2 SMNVEV (reference sequence). The CDR3 loop spans 13 amino acids. Deletions cut 4 bases from V and 6 bases from J, with 9 bases between. Here the CDR3 reads CASSSTDPGELFF. CDR3 nucleotides: TGTGCCAGCAGTTCCACAGACCCCGGGGAGCTGTTTTTT.

The chain recombines TRBV6-6 with TRBJ2-3; 8 bases map to TRBD2. The CDR3 extends over 15 amino acids. Unmatched junction bases numbered 6, after V lost 5 bases and J lost 2 bases. Germline CDR1 and CDR2: MNHNY and SVGAGI (reference sequence). In nucleotides, the CDR3 is TGTGCCAGCAGTCAGGGGACTAGATTCACAGATACGCAGTATTTT. Its protein product is CASSQGTRFTDTQYF.

This clone was recorded only once. Different DNA sequences within this sample yield the same CDR3. The chain joins TRBV6-5 to TRBJ2-7, with 13 positions matching TRBD2. CDR1 is MNHEY, CDR2 SVGAGI, per germline. The CDR3 runs 15 residues. V gave up 6 bases and J gave up 3 bases; unmatched junction bases: 5. DNA for the CDR3: TGTGCCAGCAGCCCGGGACTAGCGGGATTCTACGAGCAGTACTTC. This codes for CASSPGLAGFYEQYF.

The rearrangement uses TRBV19 and TRBJ1-5; D not resolved. The ends were cut back, 1 base at V and 7 bases at J, with 14 bases in the middle. Germline CDR1 reads LNHDA; CDR2 reads SQIVND (reference sequence). This CDR3 region has 15 residues. CDR3 sequence (DNA): TGTGCCAGTAGTATAGCAGTAGGCGGGAAGCAGCCCCAGCATTTT. This translates into CASSIAVGGKQPQHF.

This rearrangement joins TRBV27 to TRBJ1-6; possibly TRBD1 for D (5 bases). Germline CDR1 reads MNHEY; CDR2 reads SMNVEV (reference sequence). The V end lost 1 base, the J end lost 5 bases, and 12 bases lay between the germline ends. There are 16 residues in the CDR3. CDR3 loop: CASSLYTQGNNSPLHF. Written as DNA, the CDR3 is TGTGCCAGCAGTTTATATACCCAGGGTAATAATTCACCCCTCCACTTT.

This chain joins TRBV29-1 and TRBJ2-1, with 8 bases that match TRBD2. The V segment lost 3 bases and the J segment 0 bases; nucleotides outside the gene matches: 7. The germline V gene has CDR1 SQVTM and CDR2 ANQGSEA. The CDR3 sequence is 16 residues long. As DNA, the CDR3 is TGCAGCGTTGAGAGCGGGGGAGTTTTCTCCTACAATGAGCAGTTCTTC. It yields the protein CSVESGGVFSYNEQFF.

This chain joins TRBV5-1 and TRBJ1-6; TRBD1 agrees at 7 bases. The CDR3 is 15 amino acids. Per germline, CDR1 SGHRS and CDR2 YFSETQ. V was clipped by 0 bases and J by 9 bases; unmatched bases: 6. This CDR3 reads CASSLDGQVVSPLHF. DNA for the CDR3: TGCGCCAGCAGCTTGGATGGACAGGTTGTTTCACCCCTCCACTTT.

The chain uses TRBV5-4 and TRBJ1-2, with 7 bases lining up with TRBD1. In germline, CDR1 is SGHNT, CDR2 YYREEE (reference sequence). This CDR3 is built from 15 residues. Losses at the gene ends were 4 bases for V and 7 bases for J; bases not matched to a gene: 13. CDR3 amino acids: CASSGGEGAPGGYTF. The DNA of the CDR3 is TGTGCCAGCAGCGGCGGCGAGGGGGCGCCGGGTGGCTACACCTTC.

This chain uses TRBV5-4 with TRBJ2-3, with 7 bases aligning to TRBD1. Per germline, CDR1 SGHNT and CDR2 YYREEE (reference sequence). CDR3 length: 13 residues. Trimming removed 4 bases from V and 4 bases from J; junction bases left unmatched: 3. The CDR3 DNA follows: TGTGCCAGCAGCGTAGGACAGGCAGATACGCAGTATTTT. It yields the protein CASSVGQADTQYF.

The chain carries TRBV6-1 and TRBJ2-3; D perhaps matches TRBD2 (6 bases). CDR3 size: 14 residues. The ends were cut back, 6 bases at V and 3 bases at J, with 13 bases in the middle. Looked up from germline, CDR1 is MNHNS and CDR2 is SASEGT. The CDR3 reads CASRRGGDTDTQYF. Written as DNA, the CDR3 is TGTGCCAGCAGGCGCGGCGGGGATACAGATACGCAGTATTTT.

V and J are TRBV6-5 and TRBJ2-3; D might be TRBD2 (5 bases). The V end lost 5 bases, the J end lost 4 bases, and 16 bases lay between the germline ends. This CDR3 is built from 15 residues. In germline, CDR1 is MNHEY, CDR2 SVGAGI. CDR3 nucleotide sequence: TGTGCCAGCAGTCGGGATCCAGGCAGGCCAGATACGCAGTATTTT. Amino acids: CASSRDPGRPDTQYF.

This clone has a single count. The junction departs from the called germline gene at one end, perhaps through a read error. The rearrangement links TRBV29-1 to TRBJ1-1, with 11 bases that match TRBD1. The germline CDR1 and CDR2 sequences are SQVTM and ANQGSEA. The CDR3 has 17 amino acids. CDR3: CSVEGVDRGLMNTEAFF. CDR3 DNA: TGCAGCGTCGAAGGAGTGGACAGGGGGCTCATGAACACTGAAGCTTTCTTT.

The rearrangement uses TRBV5-5 and TRBJ2-3; D is uncertain. This CDR3 comprises 15 residues. Per the germline V gene, CDR1 is SGHKS and CDR2 is YYEKEE (reference sequence). V lost 4 bases and J 3 bases, leaving 15 bases between the germline ends. DNA for the CDR3: TGTGCCAGCAGCGTAAGACTGGCGTTAACAGATACGCAGTATTTT. Encoded protein: CASSVRLALTDTQYF. The entire variable domain, with the rest obtained from reference TRBV5-5 and TRBJ2-3, is as follows: DAGVTQSPTHLIKTRGQQVTLRCSPISGHKSVSWYQQVLGQGPQFIFQYYEKEERGRGNFPDRFSARQFPNYSSELNVNALLLGDSALYLCASSVRLALTDTQYFGPGTRLTVL.